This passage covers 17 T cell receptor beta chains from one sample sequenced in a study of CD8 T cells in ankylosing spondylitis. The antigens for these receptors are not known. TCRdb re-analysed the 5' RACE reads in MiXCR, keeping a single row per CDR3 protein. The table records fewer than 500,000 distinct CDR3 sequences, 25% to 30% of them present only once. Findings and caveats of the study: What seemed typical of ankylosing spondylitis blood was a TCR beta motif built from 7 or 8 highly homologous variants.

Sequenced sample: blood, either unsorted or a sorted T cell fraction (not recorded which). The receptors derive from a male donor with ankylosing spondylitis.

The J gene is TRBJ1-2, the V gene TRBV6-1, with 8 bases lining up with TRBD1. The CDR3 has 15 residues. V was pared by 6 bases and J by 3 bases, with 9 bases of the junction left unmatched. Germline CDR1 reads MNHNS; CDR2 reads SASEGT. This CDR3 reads CASRDRDRKDYGYTF. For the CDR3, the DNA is TGTGCCAGCAGGGACAGGGACCGAAAGGACTATGGCTACACCTTC.

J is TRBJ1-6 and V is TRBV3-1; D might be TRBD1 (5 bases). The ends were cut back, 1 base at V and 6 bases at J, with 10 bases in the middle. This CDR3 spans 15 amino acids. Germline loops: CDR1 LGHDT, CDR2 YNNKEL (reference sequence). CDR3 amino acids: CASSQGGEFNSPLHF. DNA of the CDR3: TGTGCCAGCAGCCAAGGGGGGGAGTTTAATTCACCCCTCCACTTT.

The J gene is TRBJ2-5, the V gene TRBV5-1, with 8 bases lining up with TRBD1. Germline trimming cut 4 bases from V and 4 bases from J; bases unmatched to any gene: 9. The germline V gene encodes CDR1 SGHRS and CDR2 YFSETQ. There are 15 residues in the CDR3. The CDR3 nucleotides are TGCGCCAGCAGCGCCCCCTATACAGGGGGAGAGACCCAGTACTTC. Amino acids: CASSAPYTGGETQYF.

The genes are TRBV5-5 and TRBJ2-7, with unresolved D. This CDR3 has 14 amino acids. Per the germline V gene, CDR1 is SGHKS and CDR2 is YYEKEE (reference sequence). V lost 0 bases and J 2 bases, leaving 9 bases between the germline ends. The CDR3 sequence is CASSLAWQTYEQYF. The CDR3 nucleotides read TGTGCCAGCAGCTTGGCCTGGCAGACCTACGAGCAGTACTTC.

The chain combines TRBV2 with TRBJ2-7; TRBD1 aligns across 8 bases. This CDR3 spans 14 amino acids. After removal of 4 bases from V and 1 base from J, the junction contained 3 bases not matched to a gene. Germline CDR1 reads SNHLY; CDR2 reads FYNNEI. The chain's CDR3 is CASSVQGESYEQYF. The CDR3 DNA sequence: TGTGCCAGCAGTGTACAGGGGGAGTCCTACGAGCAGTACTTC. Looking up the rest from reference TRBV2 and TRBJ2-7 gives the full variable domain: EPEVTQTPSHQVTQMGQEVILRCVPISNHLYFYWYRQILGQKVEFLVSFYNNEISEKSEIFDDQFSVERPDGSNFTLKIRSTKLEDSAMYFCASSVQGESYEQYFGPGTRLTVT.

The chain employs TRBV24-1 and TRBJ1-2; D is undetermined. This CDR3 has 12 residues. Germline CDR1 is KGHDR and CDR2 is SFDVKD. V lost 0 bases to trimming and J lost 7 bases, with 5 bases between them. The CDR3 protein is CATSDLPGGYTF. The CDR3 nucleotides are TGTGCCACCAGTGATTTGCCGGGTGGCTACACCTTC.

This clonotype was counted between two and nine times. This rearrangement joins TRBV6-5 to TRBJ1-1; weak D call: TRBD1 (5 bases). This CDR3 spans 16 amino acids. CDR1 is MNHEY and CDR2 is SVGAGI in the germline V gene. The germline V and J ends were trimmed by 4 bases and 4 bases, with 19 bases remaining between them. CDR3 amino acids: CASSFVAATASTEAFF. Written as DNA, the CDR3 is TGTGCCAGCAGTTTTGTTGCTGCGACAGCGAGCACTGAAGCTTTCTTT.

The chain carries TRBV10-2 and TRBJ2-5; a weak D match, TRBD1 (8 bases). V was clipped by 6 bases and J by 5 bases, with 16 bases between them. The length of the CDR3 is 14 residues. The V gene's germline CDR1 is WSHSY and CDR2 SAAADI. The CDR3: CASRTGGGFETQYF. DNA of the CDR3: TGCGCCAGCAGAACAGGGGGGGGATTTGAGACCCAGTACTTC.

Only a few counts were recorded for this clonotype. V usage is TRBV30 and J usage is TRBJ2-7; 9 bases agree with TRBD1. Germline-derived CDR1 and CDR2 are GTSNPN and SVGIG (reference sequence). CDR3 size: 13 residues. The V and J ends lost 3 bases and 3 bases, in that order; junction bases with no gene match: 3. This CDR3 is CAWRTTGGYEQYF. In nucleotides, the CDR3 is TGTGCCTGGAGGACGACAGGGGGCTACGAGCAGTACTTC.

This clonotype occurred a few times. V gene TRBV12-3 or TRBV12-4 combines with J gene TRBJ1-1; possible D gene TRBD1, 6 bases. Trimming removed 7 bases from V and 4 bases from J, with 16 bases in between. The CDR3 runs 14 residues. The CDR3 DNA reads TGTGCCAGCACATCCGTGGGGGGCCTCACTGAAGCTTTCTTT. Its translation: CASTSVGGLTEAFF.

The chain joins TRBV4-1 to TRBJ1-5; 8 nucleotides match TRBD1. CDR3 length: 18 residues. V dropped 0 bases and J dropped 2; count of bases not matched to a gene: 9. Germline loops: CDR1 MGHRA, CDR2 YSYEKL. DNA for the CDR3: TGCGCCAGCAGCCAAGACCTGACAGGGGCGGTAGGCAATCAGCCCCAGCATTTT. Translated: CASSQDLTGAVGNQPQHF.

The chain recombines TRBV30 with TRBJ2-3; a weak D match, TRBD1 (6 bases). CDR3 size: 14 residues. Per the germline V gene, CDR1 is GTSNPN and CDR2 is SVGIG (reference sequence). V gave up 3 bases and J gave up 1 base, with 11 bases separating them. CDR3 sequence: CAWRGDIRTDTQYF. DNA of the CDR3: TGTGCCTGGAGGGGGGACATCCGCACAGATACGCAGTATTTT.

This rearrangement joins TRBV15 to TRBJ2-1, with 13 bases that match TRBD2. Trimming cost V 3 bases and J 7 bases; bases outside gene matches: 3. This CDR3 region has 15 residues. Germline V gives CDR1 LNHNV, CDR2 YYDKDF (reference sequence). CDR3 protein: CATSSRLAGGNEQFF. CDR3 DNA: TGTGCCACCAGCAGCCGACTAGCGGGAGGAAATGAGCAGTTCTTC.

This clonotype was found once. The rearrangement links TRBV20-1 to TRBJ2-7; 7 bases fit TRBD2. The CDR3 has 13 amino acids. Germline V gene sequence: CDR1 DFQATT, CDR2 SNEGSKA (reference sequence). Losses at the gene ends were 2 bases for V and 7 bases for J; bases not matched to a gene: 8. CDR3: CSARRIAGSEQYV. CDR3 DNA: TGCAGTGCTAGAAGAATAGCGGGCTCTGAGCAGTACGTC.

CDR3 nucleotides: TGTGCCATCGGTGACAGAAGCTCCTACGAGCAGTACGTC. It encodes CAIGDRSSYEQYV. This chain uses TRBV28 with TRBJ2-7; tentative D call: TRBD1 (5 bases). Germline-derived CDR1 and CDR2 are MDHEN and SYDVKM. This CDR3 spans 13 amino acids. The V gene lost 10 bases and the J gene lost 0 bases, with 13 bases spanning the gap.

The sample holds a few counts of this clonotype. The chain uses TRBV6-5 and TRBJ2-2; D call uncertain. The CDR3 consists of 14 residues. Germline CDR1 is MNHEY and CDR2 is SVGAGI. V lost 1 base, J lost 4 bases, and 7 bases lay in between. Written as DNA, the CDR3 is TGTGCCAGCAGTTACTTGGAAACCACCGGGGAGCTGTTTTTT. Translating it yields CASSYLETTGELFF.

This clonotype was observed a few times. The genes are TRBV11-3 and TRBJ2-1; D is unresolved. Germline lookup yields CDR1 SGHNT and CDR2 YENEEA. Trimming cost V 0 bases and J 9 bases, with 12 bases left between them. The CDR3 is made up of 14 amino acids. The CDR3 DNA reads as TGTGCCAGCAGCTTAGATATGAGGAACGGTGAGCAGTTCTTC. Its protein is CASSLDMRNGEQFF.